The clone carrying this TCR beta chain was observed a handful of times. Its antigen is not known. This specimen belongs to a study of T cells in Graves' hyperthyroidism and ophthalmopathy. Study details: Peripheral blood specimens were obtained at initial diagnosis, prior to any treatment. Study results and limitations: Most thyroid-expanded clonotypes above 0.001 were also found in blood.

Each diagnosis was grounded in clinical symptoms, serum thyroxine and TRAb, thyroid ultrasound, and orbital computed tomography. Researchers took RNA transcripts and amplified the TCR beta CDR3 regions from them. The HTBI set primed first-round TCR CDR3 RT-PCR. MiXCR was run by TCRdb on the multiplex PCR reads, yielding one entry per CDR3 protein. The data hold some 210,000 distinct CDR3 sequences, with over 15% observed a single time. In germline, CDR1 is SEHNR, CDR2 FQNEAQ (reference sequence). The germline V and J ends were trimmed by 2 bases and 4 bases, with 12 bases remaining between them. CDR3 length: 15 residues.

Sequenced: blood. This receptor was identified in a man in his forties or fifties with Graves' hyperthyroidism. V usage is TRBV7-9 and J usage is TRBJ1-3, with D uncertain. The DNA of the CDR3 is TGTGCCAGCAGCTTAATTCGGGGAACGGGAAACACCATATATTTT. Translation gives CASSLIRGTGNTIYF.